This paragraph covers one T cell receptor (beta chain) sequence. What it binds is unknown. This sample stems from a study of T cell responses to AZD1222 COVID-19 vaccine. Overall study results and limits: At 160-218 and 743-854, vaccine-associated CD4 TCRs were dominant, and they spanned spike. There were mostly white British donors and more females than males, and clonal diversity was possibly underestimated. Nearly half of spike-specific TCRs reportedly target variant regions that are unmutated in the B.1.351 and B.1.1.7 variants.

Germline values: CDR1 GTSNPN, CDR2 SVGIG (reference sequence). V lost 2 bases to trimming and J lost 8 bases, with 15 bases between them. The CDR3 extends over 13 amino acids. TCRdb keeps only in-frame clones here, not all; method: immunoSEQ multiplex PCR. The table lists about 160,000 clones, 88% of them singletons, with roughly 5% in the top ten. This sample comprised peripheral blood, obtained on day 0 of AZD1222 vaccination. This clonotype was sampled from an adult in good health. V gene TRBV30 combines with J gene TRBJ1-2; D not resolved. The CDR3 sequence is CAWSSAPTGGYTF. CDR3 nucleotides: TGTGCCTGGAGTTCAGCCCCGACCGGGGGCTACACCTTC.